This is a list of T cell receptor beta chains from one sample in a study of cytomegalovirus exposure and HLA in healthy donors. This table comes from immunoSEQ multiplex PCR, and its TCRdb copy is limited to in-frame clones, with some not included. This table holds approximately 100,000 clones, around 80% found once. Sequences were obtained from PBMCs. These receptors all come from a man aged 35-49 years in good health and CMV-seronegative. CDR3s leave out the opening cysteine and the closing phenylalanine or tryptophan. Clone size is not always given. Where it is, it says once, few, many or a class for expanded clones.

ASSLGNSRNTEAF,NA,TRBJ1-1,TRBV5-1
ASTRGVGETQY,NA,TRBJ2-5,TRBV7-8
ASSIIAGATDTQY,NA,TRBJ2-3,TRBV19
ASSVTGDSSNQPQH,NA,TRBJ1-5,TRBV5-5
ASETVGNTIY,NA,TRBJ1-3,TRBV6-1
ASSAAGKTGELF,NA,TRBJ2-2,TRBV5-1
ASSLADRGTGELF,NA,TRBJ2-2,TRBV5-1
ASSLADYGYT,NA,TRBJ1-2,TRBV5-1
ASIKTGTGIAEQY,NA,TRBJ2-7,TRBV7-2
ASGSFWDRDRPGNQPQH,NA,TRBJ1-5,TRBV12-5
ASSLATGNGYT,NA,TRBJ1-2,TRBV7-9
ASSYSGQGARGYT,few,TRBJ1-2,TRBV6-6
AWSHNRDGNTIY,NA,TRBJ1-3,TRBV30
ASNHREGFTEAF,NA,TRBJ1-1,TRBV27
ASSPVGQGQETQY,once,TRBJ2-5,TRBV5-6
ASSLDRGSYNEQF,NA,TRBJ2-1,TRBV6-5
ASSLRDRGRDT,NA,TRBJ1-2,TRBV11-2
ASRPQTGRNSPLH,NA,TRBJ1-6,TRBV2
ASSQGGGDYGYT,NA,TRBJ1-2,TRBV4-2
ASSLGTVDTQY,NA,TRBJ2-3,TRBV5-1
ASSLVPSGASYNEQF,NA,TRBJ2-1,TRBV5-1
ASSRTGDSDTQY,NA,TRBJ2-3,TRBV5-6
ASSARDRGLDEQF,NA,TRBJ2-1,TRBV9
ASSETPAGGETQY,once,TRBJ2-5,TRBV7-2
ASSIGASGAGANVLT,NA,TRBJ2-6,TRBV19
ASSFGTENTGELF,NA,TRBJ2-2,TRBV5-5
ATSRDLVSSTDTQY,NA,TRBJ2-3,TRBV15
AWSVPLADSYEQY,NA,TRBJ2-7,TRBV30
ASSPDNSGNTIY,NA,TRBJ1-3,TRBV18
ASSTAPGQVYGYT,NA,TRBJ1-2,TRBV5-1
SVPTQTGLGGFEQF,NA,TRBJ2-1,TRBV29-1
ASRRGKAF,NA,TRBJ1-1,TRBV28
ASSLTQGARQETQY,NA,TRBJ2-5,TRBV28
ASTSDTGNTGELF,NA,TRBJ2-2,TRBV13
ASSLRDYGNTGELF,NA,TRBJ2-2,TRBV5-4
ASSLQGVVTEAF,few,TRBJ1-1,TRBV5-6
ASSRTGGYEQY,NA,TRBJ2-7,TRBV19
ASKDIDGYGYT,NA,TRBJ1-2,TRBV27
ASSRTLSWQGVYNEQF,NA,TRBJ2-1,TRBV4-3
AWRFSGGGWY,NA,TRBJ2-3,TRBV30
ASSSKVGQGQIRDQPQH,few,TRBJ1-5,TRBV28
ASSPYGGGGGNEQF,NA,TRBJ2-1,TRBV7-3
SVVSDEQY,NA,TRBJ2-7,TRBV29-1
ASSSGQGANYGYT,NA,TRBJ1-2,TRBV7-8
ASSFSGQGAYGYT,NA,TRBJ1-2,TRBV5-1
ASRKLRGRTNEKLF,NA,TRBJ1-4,TRBV11-2
SAGGKETQY,few,TRBJ2-5,TRBV29-1
ASSLIDRNSYEQY,NA,NA,TRBV7-9
ASSQQLGLNTGELF,NA,TRBJ2-2,TRBV7-9
ASSARQGASEQF,NA,TRBJ2-1,TRBV2